The sample holds a few counts of the clone carrying this T cell receptor (beta chain). This sample is drawn from a study of blood T cell repertoires in COVID-19. The overall study: The cDNA or gDNA used as material had been derived from T cells, B-cell-depleted T cells, or PBMCs.

Germline V gene data show CDR1 as MNHEY and CDR2 as SMNVEV (reference sequence). V was pared by 6 bases and J by 10 bases, with 15 bases of the junction left unmatched. The CDR3 has 16 amino acids. Source study methods: The assay estimated nucleated cells by amplifying reference gene primers. Clones were sequenced by immunoSEQ multiplex PCR, and TCRdb holds only the in-frame ones, with some missing. The V and J calls and clone size are taken from that table; D and trimming were inferred from the DNA. The sample lists approximately 110,000 clones; around 88% were seen once. The sequence came from a human donor in a cohort sampled during active COVID-19. The sample was peripheral blood. The chain combines TRBV27 with TRBJ1-4, with TRBD1 identical over 9 bases. CDR3 in amino acids: CASRGLDRGETGKLFF. CDR3 nucleotides: TGTGCCAGCAGGGGACTCGACAGGGGGGAAACCGGAAAACTGTTTTTT.